The 7 T cell receptor beta chains below were found in one sample sequenced in a study of CD8 T cells in ankylosing spondylitis (dated by TCRdb to the late 2010s). Libraries were built with 5' RACE. The data were produced on an Illumina HiSeq 2500. TCRdb reworked the public reads: Q25 trimming with fastp, MiXCR clone assembly, productive beta chains retained. Each entry merges the rows of one CDR3 protein and shows their most common DNA and genes. The sample has roughly 180,000 distinct CDR3 sequences on record, around 13% of them singletons. The ten largest clonotypes hold 9.5% to 11% of the sample. The sequencing sample was made of blood, either unsorted or a sorted T cell fraction (not recorded which). Receptors were obtained from a female donor with ankylosing spondylitis or in good health (not recorded which).

The rearrangement joins TRBV6-1 to TRBJ1-3, with 7 bases lining up with TRBD1. V trimming: 6 bases; J trimming: 0 bases; junction bases outside the gene matches: 5. Germline CDR1 MNHNS, CDR2 SASEGT. The CDR3 contains 15 residues. CDR3 residues: CASRRQGSSGNTIYF. In DNA, the CDR3 is TGTGCCAGCAGGCGACAGGGAAGCTCTGGAAACACCATATATTTT.

This clonotype was seen many times. The chain couples TRBV9 to TRBJ2-1, with D tentatively TRBD1 (5 bases). V lost 0 bases to trimming and J lost 3 bases, with 13 bases between them. The CDR3 is 16 amino acids. Germline V gene data show CDR1 as SGDLS and CDR2 as YYNGEE. DNA for the CDR3: TGTGCCAGCAGCGTAGCATGGCAGGGAAACTACAATGAGCAGTTCTTC. It specifies CASSVAWQGNYNEQFF.

In its sample, this clonotype was seen many times. The rearrangement links TRBV4-2 to TRBJ2-2, with TRBD2 identical over 8 bases. This CDR3 comprises 16 residues. The ends lost 1 base at V and 3 bases at J; junction bases unmatched: 4. In germline, CDR1 is LGHNA, CDR2 YNFKEQ. The CDR3 sequence is CASSQVGTSHTGELFF. The CDR3 DNA reads TGTGCCAGCAGCCAAGTTGGGACTAGTCACACCGGGGAGCTGTTTTTT.

The V gene is TRBV7-9, the J gene TRBJ2-5; D perhaps matches TRBD2 (6 bases). Deletions cut 1 base from V and 4 bases from J, with 16 bases between. The CDR3 has 16 residues. Looked up from germline, CDR1 is SEHNR and CDR2 is FQNEAQ (reference sequence). CDR3 protein: CASSLDGSSLGETQYF. As DNA, the CDR3 is TGTGCCAGCAGCTTAGACGGGAGCAGTCTCGGAGAGACCCAGTACTTC.

This sequence joins TRBV20-1 and TRBJ2-2; TRBD2 matches at 7 bases. The CDR3 is 14 amino acids. The germline CDR1 and CDR2 sequences are DFQATT and SNEGSKA (reference sequence). V shed 7 bases, J shed 0 bases, and the junction held 5 bases outside the gene matches. The CDR3 nucleotides read TGCAGTGTCCCGAGCGGGACGAACACCGGGGAGCTGTTTTTT. The encoded protein is CSVPSGTNTGELFF.

This clonotype was seen a few times. The genes are TRBV5-1 and TRBJ2-2; unclear D gene. Trimming took 4 bases from V and 6 from J, leaving 10 bases between them. The CDR3 covers 13 residues. Germline V gene data show CDR1 as SGHRS and CDR2 as YFSETQ. The chain's CDR3 is CASSKEVAGELFF. Written as DNA, the CDR3 is TGCGCCAGCAGCAAAGAAGTCGCCGGGGAGCTGTTTTTT.

This clonotype was seen a few times. The chain combines TRBV12-3 or TRBV12-4 with TRBJ1-4; D gene ambiguous. Trimming left V 5 bases short and J 13 bases short, with 26 bases between. The CDR3 is 16 amino acids. This CDR3 reads CASSRDGDAVVGRLFF. CDR3 nucleotide sequence: TGTGCCAGCAGTCGCGACGGTGACGCCGTCGTGGGTAGACTGTTTTTT.